This TCR beta chain is from a study of beta chain features in type 1 diabetes. The CDR3 is 22 residues long. V dropped 0 bases and J dropped 0 bases, with 28 bases sitting between them. As every portion of the isolated RNA was reverse transcribed, the sequencing read expressed TCRB transcripts. Assay: immunoSEQ multiplex PCR; the TCRdb copy retains only in-frame clones and omits some. This sample has under 900,000 clones, with 15% to 20% found just once. The material sequenced was naive CD4+ T cells from blood. The sequence derives from a woman aged 18-35 years in good health. This chain uses TRBV23-1 with TRBJ2-3, with D possibly matching TRBD1 (5 bases). TRBV23-1 is known as an ORF, though its function is uncertain. The CDR3 DNA sequence: TGCGCCAGCAGTCAATCGGTGGATTTTAGGGGCGAACCCCACTCTAGCACAGATACGCAGTATTTT. This gives the protein CASSQSVDFRGEPHSSTDTQYF.